The present entry profiles one TCR beta chain with its context. As yet, its antigen is unknown. Germline V CDR1 and CDR2: LNHDA, SQIVND (reference sequence). V was cut by 3 bases and J by 1 base, with 7 bases left in between. This CDR3 has 13 residues. PCR employed 60 Vbeta and 13 Jbeta primers. Assay used: immunoSEQ multiplex PCR; TCRdb lists only in-frame clones, some missing. The table lists about 93,000 clones, approximately 72% of them singletons. This sample stems from a study of cytomegalovirus exposure and HLA in healthy donors. General study points: Across donors, sequencing depth was assumed by presence/absence analyses to be roughly uniform.

The rearrangement uses TRBV19 and TRBJ2-7; D remains unclear. This clonotype originated in a woman between 40 and 55 years old in good health and CMV-seronegative. Input material: PBMCs. The CDR3 here is CASSIYLSYEQYF. The CDR3 region has the DNA TGTGCCAGTAGTATCTATCTTTCCTACGAGCAGTACTTC. The full variable domain, rest sourced from reference TRBV19 and TRBJ2-7, is DGGITQSPKYLFRKEGQNVTLSCEQNLNHDAMYWYRQDPGQGLRLIYYSQIVNDFQKGDIAEGYSVSREKKESFPLTVTSAQKNPTAFYLCASSIYLSYEQYFGPGTRLTVT.